A selection of T cell receptor beta chains follows, all from one sample in a study of STAT5B mutations in CD4+ large granular lymphocyte leukemia. Measured with immunoSEQ multiplex PCR; TCRdb has only the in-frame clones, and not every one. The sample includes tens of thousands of clones, about 88% seen only once; the top ten take 0.3% to 0.45%. Sequencing input: CD4+ T cells from blood buffy coats. The source of these receptors is a human donor in good health. CDR3s include the opening cysteine and the closing phenylalanine or tryptophan. Fields, in order: J gene, V gene, CDR3 protein.

TRBJ2-1	TRBV11-3	CASSRGLAEYNEQFF
TRBJ2-3	TRBV28	CASTDSTSSSTDTQYF
TRBJ2-7	TRBV5-1	CASSPSVAGEQYF
TRBJ2-4	TRBV19	CASSISVTMDIQYF
TRBJ1-1	TRBV5-1	CASSLDHPGGAFF
TRBJ1-2	TRBV6-6	CASRETGDYGYTF
TRBJ2-2	TRBV29-1	CSAQGGMGAGELFF
TRBJ1-2	TRBV30	CAWSVSGRGGYTF
TRBJ2-6	TRBV5-1	CASSLALTTGANVLTF
TRBJ2-7	TRBV2	CASSITSYEQYF
TRBJ2-1	TRBV11-3	CASSLDSALGGYPEQFF